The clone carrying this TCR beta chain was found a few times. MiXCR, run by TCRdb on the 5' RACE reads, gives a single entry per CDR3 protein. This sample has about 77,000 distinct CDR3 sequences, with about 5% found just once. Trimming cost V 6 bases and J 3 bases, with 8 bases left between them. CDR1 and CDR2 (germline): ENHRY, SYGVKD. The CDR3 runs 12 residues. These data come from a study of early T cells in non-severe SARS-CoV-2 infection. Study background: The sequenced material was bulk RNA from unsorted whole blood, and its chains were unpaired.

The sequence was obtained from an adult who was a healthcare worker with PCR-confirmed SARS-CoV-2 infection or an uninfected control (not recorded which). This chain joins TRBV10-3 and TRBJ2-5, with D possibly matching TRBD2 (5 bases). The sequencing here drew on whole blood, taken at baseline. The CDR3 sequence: CAISRDEETQYF. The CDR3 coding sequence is TGTGCCATCAGCCGGGATGAAGAGACCCAGTACTTC.